The clone carrying this T cell receptor (beta chain) was seen a few times. This sample was included in a study of blood T cells in healthy people across ages. Study overall: About one barcoded beta molecule per two T cells was captured by template switching.

V was pared by 4 bases and J by 3 bases, with 7 bases of the junction left unmatched. Germline V CDR1 and CDR2: SGHTA, FQGNSA. This CDR3 has 15 residues. A second PCR of 7 to 11 cycles used a sample-barcoded 5' primer and a J-beta primer mix. TCRdb reanalysed the 5' RACE reads using MiXCR and keeps one entry per CDR3 protein. The table records about a million distinct CDR3 sequences, roughly 48% of them present only once. The source of this sequence is a man aged 25-40 years in good health. Sequencing was carried out using blood. This chain links TRBV7-2 with TRBJ2-3, with 7 bases fitting TRBD2. The CDR3 nucleotides are TGTGCCAGCAGCTCAAGAGCGGGGACTACAGATACGCAGTATTTT. This codes for CASSSRAGTTDTQYF.